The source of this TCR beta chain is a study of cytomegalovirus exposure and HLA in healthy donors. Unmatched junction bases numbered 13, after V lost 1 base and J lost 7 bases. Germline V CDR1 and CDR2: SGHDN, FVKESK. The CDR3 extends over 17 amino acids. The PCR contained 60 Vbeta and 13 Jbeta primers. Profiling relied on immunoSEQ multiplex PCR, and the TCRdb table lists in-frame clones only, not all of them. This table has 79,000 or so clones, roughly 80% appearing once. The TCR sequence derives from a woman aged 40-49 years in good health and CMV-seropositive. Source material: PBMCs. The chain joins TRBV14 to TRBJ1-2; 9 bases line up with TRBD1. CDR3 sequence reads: CASSQGTGTGTRLGYTF. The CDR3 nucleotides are TGTGCCAGCAGCCAAGGCACCGGGACAGGGACACGACTTGGCTACACCTTC.